This record looks at one T cell receptor beta chain sequence and its context. This CDR3 is 14 amino acids long. V dropped 7 bases and J dropped 3 bases, with 10 bases sitting between them. In germline, CDR1 is MNHEY, CDR2 SVGAGI. Described treatment: oral pan-JAK inhibitor, 5-10 mg twice daily. Sequencing templates came from extracted RNA that was reverse transcribed into cDNA. Sequencing was performed with immunoSEQ multiplex PCR; in TCRdb, only in-frame clones are kept and a portion is missing. In the table there are roughly 200,000 clones, 50% to 60% of which are singletons. This entry is derived from a study of CD8+ T cells in alopecia areata.

The sample here was CD4+ T cells sorted from blood, taken at week 4, from a patient treated with tofacitinib. The rearrangement links TRBV6-5 to TRBJ2-6; D is possibly TRBD1 (5 bases). This receptor was taken from a human donor with alopecia areata. CDR3 nucleotide sequence: TGTGCCAGCAAAAGGGGCATTGGGGCCAACGTCCTGACTTTC. Translating gives CASKRGIGANVLTF.